The clone carrying this T cell receptor beta chain was seen at least ten times. Its antigen is undetermined. The data belong to a study of regulatory T cells in long-lasting Graves disease. Study-level results: Persistent cases favored TRBV28, TRBJ1-2 and TRBJ2-5.

HTBI primers from iRepertoire and Arm-PCR of CDR3 regions yielded the TCR beta libraries. TCRdb processed the multiplex PCR reads anew with MiXCR; each CDR3 protein has one entry. The sample yields approximately 500,000 distinct CDR3 sequences, under 25% seen once. Stated time point: persistent/refractory GD, antithyroid drugs over 5 years with positive TRAb. Isolated PBMC RNA provided the starting material for the TCR library. This CDR3 is built from 14 residues. Trimming removed 2 bases at V and 6 bases at J, with 8 bases between. The germline gives CDR1 MNHNS, CDR2 SASEGT. The sequencing used peripheral blood mononuclear cells (PBMCs), collected when the disease was refractory, from a patient treated with antithyroid drugs. The chain uses TRBV6-1 and TRBJ1-6; a possible D gene is TRBD1 (5 bases). The clonotype was recovered from a female donor with Graves disease. The CDR3 coding sequence is TGTGCCAGCAGTGAATTGGGGGGTAATTCACCCCTCCACTTT. It codes for CASSELGGNSPLHF.